This is a list of T cell receptor beta chains from one sample in a study of blood T cell repertoires in COVID-19. Method: immunoSEQ multiplex PCR; TCRdb's copy keeps in-frame clones and lacks some. The sample consists of just over 150,000 clones, about 85% of them appearing once. Sequenced sample: peripheral blood. Source of these receptors: a human donor with acute or convalescent COVID-19. The donor label of this sample is uncertain. CDR3s include the opening cysteine and the closing phenylalanine or tryptophan. Fields, in order: clone size, D gene, V gene, J gene, CDR3 protein, CDR3 DNA. A D gene is named only where the DNA matches it firmly. Only part of the rows carry a size: once, few, many, or a class if the clone is expanded.

-	TRBD1	TRBV25-1	TRBJ1-5	CASSSTGQGQPQHF	TGTGCCAGCAGCTCCACGGGACAGGGACAGCCCCAGCATTTT
-	TRBD2	TRBV4-2	TRBJ2-1	CASSQPGLAGVVKGYNEQFF	TGTGCCAGCAGCCAGCCCGGACTAGCGGGTGTTGTTAAAGGCTACAATGAGCAGTTCTTC
-	TRBD2	TRBV7-4	TRBJ2-3	CASSFHGLAELTDTQYF	TGTGCCAGCAGCTTTCACGGACTAGCGGAGCTCACAGATACGCAGTATTTT
-	TRBD1	TRBV30	TRBJ1-1	CAWLIRTGGMNTEAFF	TGTGCCTGGCTCATTCGGACAGGGGGAATGAACACTGAAGCTTTCTTT
-	-	TRBV18	TRBJ1-5	CASSPGGGTQGQPQHF	TGTGCCAGCTCACCGGGCGGGGGCACTCAAGGACAGCCCCAGCATTTT
-	-	TRBV5-4	TRBJ2-3	CASSLYAESTDTQYF	TGTGCCAGCAGCTTGTATGCAGAAAGCACAGATACGCAGTATTTT
-	-	TRBV6-6	TRBJ2-3	CASSYSRAGTDTQYF	TGTGCCAGCAGTTACTCCAGAGCGGGCACAGATACGCAGTATTTT
-	TRBD1	TRBV2	TRBJ1-2	CASSAPPGGGNYGYTF	TGTGCCAGCAGTGCCCCTCCAGGGGGCGGTAACTATGGCTACACCTTC
-	-	TRBV25-1	TRBJ1-4	CASSSGTGGYEKLFF	TGTGCCAGCAGCTCTGGGACGGGAGGATATGAAAAACTGTTTTTT
few	-	TRBV3-1/TRBV3-2	TRBJ1-1	CASSQGGGTTEAFF	TGTGCCAGCAGCCAAGGGGGCGGGACCACTGAAGCTTTCTTT
-	TRBD1	TRBV7-8	TRBJ1-5	CASSVQGAQPQHF	TGTGCCAGCAGTGTACAGGGGGCTCAGCCCCAGCATTTT
few	TRBD1	TRBV5-6	TRBJ1-2	CASSGRGLRGYTF	TGTGCCAGCAGCGGTAGGGGGCTGAGGGGCTACACCTTC
-	-	TRBV19	TRBJ1-5	CASIVVDSDSNQPQHF	TGTGCCAGTATCGTAGTGGACAGTGATAGCAATCAGCCCCAGCATTTT
-	TRBD1	TRBV2	TRBJ2-2	CASSRTGRNTGELFF	TGTGCCAGCAGTAGGACAGGGCGGAACACCGGGGAGCTGTTTTTT
many	-	TRBV21-1	TRBJ1-3	CASSNPEGTGGFGNTIYF	TGTGCCAGCAGCAACCCCGAAGGGACAGGGGGTTTTGGAAACACCATATATTTT
-	-	TRBV24-1	TRBJ2-7	CATSAGTNYEQYF	TGTGCCACCAGTGCAGGCACCAACTACGAGCAGTACTTC
-	TRBD2	TRBV9	TRBJ2-5	CASSVATSGGNQETQYF	TGTGCCAGCAGCGTAGCTACAAGCGGGGGGAACCAAGAGACCCAGTACTTC
-	TRBD1	TRBV11-2	TRBJ2-5	CASSSTGDGTQYF	TGTGCCAGCAGCTCGACAGGGGACGGGACCCAGTACTTC
-	TRBD1	TRBV19	TRBJ1-4	CASKDRERGYLTEKLFF	TGTGCCAGTAAGGACAGGGAGAGAGGGTATCTTACAGAAAAACTGTTTTTT
-	-	TRBV7-9	TRBJ2-3	CASSPPSTGTQYF	TGTGCCAGCAGCCCCCCATCTACGGGTACGCAGTATTTT
-	-	TRBV10-1	TRBJ2-5	CASSGAEETQYF	TGCGCCAGCAGTGGGGCTGAAGAGACCCAGTACTTC
few	-	TRBV18	TRBJ2-7	CASSPNFDEQYF	TGTGCCAGCTCACCGAACTTTGACGAGCAGTACTTC
-	-	TRBV3-1/TRBV3-2	TRBJ1-1	CASSHTREAFF	TGTGCCAGCAGCCATACCCGGGAAGCTTTCTTT
-	TRBD1	TRBV15	TRBJ1-2	CATSSHGWGQNYGYTF	TGTGCCACCAGCTCTCACGGCTGGGGACAGAACTATGGCTACACCTTC
-	-	TRBV18	TRBJ2-2	CASSPPGGRNTGELFF	TGTGCCAGCTCACCACCCGGGGGAAGGAACACCGGGGAGCTGTTTTTT
many	TRBD2	TRBV2	TRBJ2-2	CASSDPRTSGENTGELFF	TGTGCCAGCAGTGATCCTAGGACTAGCGGGGAGAACACCGGGGAGCTGTTTTTT
-	-	TRBV7-9	TRBJ2-7	CASSLSGPQTYEQYF	TGTGCCAGCAGCTTAAGCGGGCCACAGACCTACGAGCAGTACTTC
-	TRBD1	TRBV27	TRBJ1-3	CASTGQGAGNTIYF	TGTGCCAGCACCGGACAGGGTGCTGGAAACACCATATATTTT
-	-	TRBV3-1/TRBV3-2	TRBJ2-3	CASSQPYTDTQYF	TGTGCCAGCAGCCAACCCTACACAGATACGCAGTATTTT
-	TRBD1	TRBV18	TRBJ1-2	CASSVDRGSTYGYTF	TGTGCCAGCTCGGTCGACAGGGGCTCCACCTATGGCTACACCTTC
-	-	TRBV5-5	TRBJ2-7	CASSYRLLSSYEQYF	TGTGCCAGCAGCTATCGACTCTTGAGCTCCTACGAGCAGTACTTC
-	TRBD1	TRBV14	TRBJ2-1	CASSQVGIRGPNNEQFF	TGTGCCAGCAGCCAAGTGGGGATCAGGGGGCCCAACAATGAGCAGTTCTTC
-	TRBD1	TRBV27	TRBJ1-4	CASSGTGTGSEKLFF	TGTGCCAGCAGTGGCACCGGGACAGGGAGTGAAAAACTGTTTTTT
-	TRBD1	TRBV27	TRBJ2-1	CASIPTGGSNEQFF	TGTGCCAGCATCCCTACAGGGGGCTCCAATGAGCAGTTCTTC
-	-	TRBV18	TRBJ1-5	CASSPPLLDSPNQPQHF	TGTGCCAGCTCACCTCCTTTGCTCGACAGTCCTAATCAGCCCCAGCATTTT
-	TRBD2	TRBV2	TRBJ2-1	CASSRGLAGNEQFF	TGTGCCAGCAGTCGAGGACTAGCGGGGAATGAGCAGTTCTTC
-	TRBD2	TRBV7-9	TRBJ2-3	CASSSQERGGTDTQYF	TGTGCCAGCAGCTCCCAGGAGCGGGGTGGCACAGATACGCAGTATTTT
-	-	TRBV19	TRBJ2-6	CASSIQGPGANVLTF	TGTGCCAGTAGTATACAGGGGCCTGGGGCCAACGTCCTGACTTTC
-	-	TRBV2	TRBJ1-2	CASRVGQGYGYTF	TGTGCCAGCAGGGTTGGACAAGGCTATGGCTACACCTTC
-	-	TRBV7-2	TRBJ2-1	CASSLVGPGVENEQFF	TGTGCCAGCAGCTTAGTCGGTCCAGGGGTAGAAAATGAGCAGTTCTTC
-	TRBD1	TRBV19	TRBJ1-2	CASSTYRRQGARNGYTF	TGTGCCAGTAGTACCTATCGGAGACAGGGGGCTAGGAATGGCTACACCTTC
-	-	TRBV15	TRBJ2-2	CATSRDRDTGELFF	TGTGCCACCAGCAGAGATCGGGATACCGGGGAGCTGTTTTTT
-	-	TRBV20-1	TRBJ2-5	CSASSARGTQETQYF	TGCAGTGCTAGTTCGGCAAGGGGGACCCAAGAGACCCAGTACTTC
-	TRBD1	TRBV6-5	TRBJ1-2	CASKPGQRNYGYTF	TGTGCCAGCAAACCGGGACAGAGGAACTATGGCTACACCTTC
-	TRBD1	TRBV19	TRBJ1-5	CASSIFWGQGAGQPQHF	TGTGCCAGTAGTATATTTTGGGGACAGGGGGCCGGTCAGCCCCAGCATTTT
-	TRBD1	TRBV6-1	TRBJ1-5	CASSGPGQGASKGNQPQHF	TGTGCCAGCAGTGGTCCGGGACAGGGGGCATCGAAGGGCAATCAGCCCCAGCATTTT
-	-	TRBV7-2	TRBJ2-5	CASSPHRQNQETQYF	TGTGCCAGCAGCCCCCACCGTCAAAATCAGGAGACCCAGTACTTC
-	TRBD1	TRBV9	TRBJ1-1	CASRGQGAGRNTEAFF	TGTGCCAGTCGGGGACAGGGTGCAGGGAGGAACACTGAAGCTTTCTTT
-	-	TRBV7-9	TRBJ1-6	CASSLDLGAQSPLHF	TGTGCCAGCAGCTTAGACTTGGGGGCGCAGTCACCCCTCCACTTT
-	-	TRBV27	TRBJ2-7	CASKLTGNAYEQYF	TGTGCCAGCAAGCTAACAGGGAATGCCTACGAGCAGTACTTC
-	TRBD1	TRBV6-5	TRBJ1-1	CATTTRQGSTEAFF	TGTGCCACCACCACCCGACAGGGGAGCACTGAAGCTTTCTTT
-	-	TRBV3-1/TRBV3-2	TRBJ1-2	CASSPWGGSYGYTF	TGTGCCAGCAGCCCCTGGGGAGGGAGCTATGGCTACACCTTC
-	TRBD1	TRBV9	TRBJ1-2	CASSVALGQGYTF	TGTGCCAGCAGCGTAGCCCTGGGACAGGGCTACACCTTC
-	-	TRBV27	TRBJ1-2	CASSLGTKANYGYTF	TGTGCCAGCAGTTTAGGGACTAAAGCTAACTATGGCTACACCTTC
-	-	TRBV19	TRBJ1-2	CASSRRQAENYGYTF	TGTGCCAGTAGTAGACGACAGGCTGAGAACTATGGCTACACCTTC
-	-	TRBV29-1	TRBJ2-3	CSVRLRGLSTDTQYF	TGCAGCGTGAGGCTTCGGGGTCTTAGCACAGATACGCAGTATTTT
-	-	TRBV2	TRBJ1-5	CASRDLLTESNQPQHF	TGTGCCAGCAGAGACCTCCTTACAGAAAGCAATCAGCCCCAGCATTTT
-	-	TRBV10-3	TRBJ2-2	CAISEPRRAGELFF	TGTGCCATCAGTGAGCCTAGGAGGGCCGGGGAGCTGTTTTTT
few	-	TRBV3-1/TRBV3-2	TRBJ1-2	CASSQEVPGHTPTNYGYTF	TGTGCCAGCAGCCAAGAGGTCCCGGGACACACACCAACCAACTATGGCTACACCTTC